The rows below give T cell receptor beta chains drawn from one sample of a study of PD-L1 blockade in urothelial cancer. Some clones are missing from TCRdb's copy, which holds only in-frame ones; the method was immunoSEQ multiplex PCR. The sample has roughly 51,000 clones; about 86% are singletons. This specimen consisted of PBMCs, obtained around atezolizumab (anti-PD-L1) treatment. These receptors came from a man in his 60s with urothelial cancer. Each CDR3 is given with its conserved first and last residue. D genes are given only for firm matches. The size of a clone is reported for some rows only, either as once, few or many, or as a class for expanded clones.

size: NA
D: TRBD2
V: TRBV5-1
J: TRBJ2-3
DNA: TGCGCCAGCAGCCCGACGACAAACCCTAGACTAGCGGGAGGACGGGATACGCAGTATTTT
CDR3: CASSPTTNPRLAGGRDTQYF

size: NA
D: TRBD1
V: TRBV14
J: TRBJ2-4
DNA: TGTGCCAGCAGCCTAAGCCCGGGACAGAGGAGGAACATTCAGTACTTC
CDR3: CASSLSPGQRRNIQYF

size: NA
D: NA
V: TRBV6-5
J: TRBJ2-1
DNA: TGTGCCAGCAGTAGCGGCCAGGGGTACAATGAGCAGTTCTTC
CDR3: CASSSGQGYNEQFF

size: NA
D: TRBD2
V: TRBV19
J: TRBJ2-5
DNA: TGTGCCAGTAGTCAACAGACTAGCCTGGAGACCCAGTACTTC
CDR3: CASSQQTSLETQYF

size: NA
D: TRBD1
V: TRBV19
J: TRBJ1-5
DNA: TGTGCCAGTAGTAAGCTTATCGGGACAGATAGGGGCAATCAGCCCCAGCATTTT
CDR3: CASSKLIGTDRGNQPQHF

size: NA
D: NA
V: TRBV15
J: TRBJ1-1
DNA: TGTGCCACCAGCAGAGGCCTGAGGGAGGTAGCTTTCTTT
CDR3: CATSRGLREVAFF

size: NA
D: TRBD2
V: TRBV27
J: TRBJ2-5
DNA: TGTGCCAGCAGTTTATTCGCTAGGGGGCGGGGGGGCCTGGAGACCCAGTACTTC
CDR3: CASSLFARGRGGLETQYF

size: few
D: NA
V: TRBV18
J: TRBJ1-5
DNA: TGTGCCAGCTCCCCCCAGGGTTACAATCAGCCCCAGCATTTT
CDR3: CASSPQGYNQPQHF

size: NA
D: TRBD2
V: TRBV2
J: TRBJ2-7
DNA: TGTGCCAGCAGTGGTAGCGGGGCGTACTACGAGCAGTACTTC
CDR3: CASSGSGAYYEQYF

size: few
D: NA
V: TRBV30
J: TRBJ2-6
DNA: TGTGCCTGGAACATGGCGGGCTCTGGGGCCAACGTCCTGACTTTC
CDR3: CAWNMAGSGANVLTF

size: NA
D: NA
V: TRBV29-1
J: TRBJ2-1
DNA: TGCAGCGTTGACCGGGGGTCCCGGGTGGTGGAGCAGTTCTTC
CDR3: CSVDRGSRVVEQFF

size: NA
D: NA
V: TRBV11-2
J: TRBJ2-7
DNA: TGTGCCAGCAGCTTAGCAGGGGCACTAACCTACGAGCAGTACTTC
CDR3: CASSLAGALTYEQYF

size: NA
D: TRBD2
V: TRBV29-1
J: TRBJ2-1
DNA: TGCAGCGTTGCGGCTAGCGGGACCCCGGGGCCCTACAATGAGCAGTTCTTC
CDR3: CSVAASGTPGPYNEQFF

size: NA
D: NA
V: TRBV4-1
J: TRBJ2-2
DNA: TGCGCCAGCAGCCTCCTCGCGGGGTTCGGGGAGCTGTTTTTT
CDR3: CASSLLAGFGELFF

size: NA
D: NA
V: TRBV12-5
J: TRBJ1-6
DNA: TGTGCTAGTGGTTCAGCAGGAAAACCTAATTCACCCCTCCACTTT
CDR3: CASGSAGKPNSPLHF

size: NA
D: NA
V: TRBV7-7
J: TRBJ2-5
DNA: TGTGCTAGCAGCTTATCTCAGACCCAGTACTTC
CDR3: CASSLSQTQYF

size: NA
D: TRBD2
V: TRBV10-3
J: TRBJ2-5
DNA: TGTGCCATCAGTGAGTCGAGCGGGGGGGCCAAGGAGACCCAGTACTTC
CDR3: CAISESSGGAKETQYF

size: once
D: NA
V: TRBV5-1
J: TRBJ1-3
DNA: TGCGCCAGCAGCTTGGGAGGGTTGGGAAACACCATATATTTT
CDR3: CASSLGGLGNTIYF

size: NA
D: TRBD2
V: TRBV5-1
J: TRBJ2-1
DNA: TGCGCCAGCAGCTTCGGGACTAGCGGGGCTGATGAGCAGTTCTTC
CDR3: CASSFGTSGADEQFF

size: NA
D: TRBD1
V: TRBV19
J: TRBJ1-1
DNA: TGTGCCAGTAGTACGACAGGGGGCGTGGACACTGAAGCTTTCTTT
CDR3: CASSTTGGVDTEAFF

size: NA
D: TRBD1
V: TRBV19
J: TRBJ1-2
DNA: TGTGCCAGTAGTAAGGAAGGAGACAGGGGGCTTTTTGACTATGGCTACACCTTC
CDR3: CASSKEGDRGLFDYGYTF

size: few
D: NA
V: TRBV30
J: TRBJ1-1
DNA: TGTGCCTGGAGCGGGAGGGTCCCTGAAGCTTTCTTT
CDR3: CAWSGRVPEAFF

size: NA
D: NA
V: TRBV7-3
J: TRBJ2-7
DNA: TGTGCCAGCAGCCCGCGACCGGGACACTACGAGCAGTACTTC
CDR3: CASSPRPGHYEQYF

size: NA
D: TRBD2
V: TRBV29-1
J: TRBJ2-4
DNA: TGCAGCGTTGAGAGACTAGCGGGAGACTTCGTCAAAAACATTCAGTACTTC
CDR3: CSVERLAGDFVKNIQYF

size: NA
D: NA
V: TRBV4-1
J: TRBJ2-7
DNA: TGCGCCAGCAGTCAAGCAGGGGGGATGTTCTACGAGCAGTACTTC
CDR3: CASSQAGGMFYEQYF

size: NA
D: TRBD1
V: TRBV6-1
J: TRBJ2-3
DNA: TGTGCCAGCAGTGAAACCAATAGGGGGCTAGGGGGAGATACGCAGTATTTT
CDR3: CASSETNRGLGGDTQYF

size: NA
D: TRBD1
V: TRBV12-5
J: TRBJ2-1
DNA: TGTGCTAGTGGTCCCGGACAGGGGAGAGACAATGAGCAGTTCTTC
CDR3: CASGPGQGRDNEQFF

size: NA
D: NA
V: TRBV6-1
J: TRBJ1-2
DNA: TGTGCCAGCAGTGAATCTAGCCAGACCTATGGCTACACCTTC
CDR3: CASSESSQTYGYTF

size: NA
D: NA
V: TRBV7-2
J: TRBJ2-7
DNA: TGTGCCAGCAGCCCTACACATTTCGACAGCTACGAGCAGTACTTC
CDR3: CASSPTHFDSYEQYF

size: NA
D: NA
V: TRBV9
J: TRBJ2-2
DNA: TGTGCCAGCAGCGTAGGCCGGGGGGCGGGCACCGGGGAGCTGTTTTTT
CDR3: CASSVGRGAGTGELFF

size: NA
D: NA
V: TRBV18
J: TRBJ1-5
DNA: TGTGCCAGCTCACCTCCAAACGGGGAGCCCCAGCATTTT
CDR3: CASSPPNGEPQHF

size: once
D: NA
V: TRBV19
J: TRBJ1-4
DNA: TGTGCCAGTAGTATATTGGCGGGAACTAATGAAAAACTGTTTTTT
CDR3: CASSILAGTNEKLFF